This T cell receptor beta chain was sequenced during a study of blood T cell repertoires in COVID-19. Germline assignment: CDR1 SQVTM and CDR2 ANQGSEA. The CDR3 has 11 residues. The ends were cut back, 4 bases at V and 6 bases at J, with 10 bases in the middle. Some clones are missing from TCRdb's copy, which holds only in-frame ones; the method was immunoSEQ multiplex PCR. This table holds 40,000 or so clones, about 90% found once. The specimen sequenced was peripheral blood. This TCR came from a woman in her 30s in a cohort sampled during active COVID-19. The J gene is TRBJ2-7, the V gene TRBV29-1; D not resolved. CDR3 nucleotide sequence: TGCAGCGTTGTGGTTAGGAGCGAGCAGTACTTC. Translation: CSVVVRSEQYF.